This TCR beta chain originates from a study of blood T cell repertoires in COVID-19. Generated by immunoSEQ multiplex PCR, the TCRdb table keeps only in-frame clones and is missing some. Of approximately 150,000 clones listed, approximately 80% are singletons. The sequencing sample was made of PBMCs or T cells enriched from blood (not recorded which). This clonotype was obtained from a man aged 45-65 years who had recovered from COVID-19.

The CDR3 bases are TGTGCCAGCAGCCCGGGGACGGGGGACTGGTCACCCCTCCACTTT. This sequence encodes CASSPGTGDWSPLHF. This rearrangement joins TRBV3-1 (or the pseudogene TRBV3-2) to TRBJ1-6, with a tentative D call TRBD1 (5 bases). In germline, CDR1 is LGHDT, CDR2 YNNKEL (reference sequence). There are 15 residues in the CDR3. Deletions cut 4 bases from V and 10 bases from J, with 17 bases between.